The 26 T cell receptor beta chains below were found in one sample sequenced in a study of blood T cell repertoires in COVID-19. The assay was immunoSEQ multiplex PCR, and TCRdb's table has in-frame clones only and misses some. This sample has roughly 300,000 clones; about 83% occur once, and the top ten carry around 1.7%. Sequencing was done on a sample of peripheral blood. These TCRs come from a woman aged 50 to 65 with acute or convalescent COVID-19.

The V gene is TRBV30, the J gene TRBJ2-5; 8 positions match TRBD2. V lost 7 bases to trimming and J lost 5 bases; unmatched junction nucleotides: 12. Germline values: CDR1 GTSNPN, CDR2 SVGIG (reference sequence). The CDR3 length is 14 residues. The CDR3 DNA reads TGTGCCTCAGAGGCTAGCGGGTCAGAGGAGACCCAGTACTTC. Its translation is CASEASGSEETQYF.

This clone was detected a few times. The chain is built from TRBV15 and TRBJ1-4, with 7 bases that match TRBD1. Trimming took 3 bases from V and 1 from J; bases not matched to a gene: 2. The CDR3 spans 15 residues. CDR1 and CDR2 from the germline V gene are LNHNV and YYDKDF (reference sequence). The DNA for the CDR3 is TGTGCCACCAGCAGCGGGACAGTAACTAATGAAAAACTGTTTTTT. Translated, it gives CATSSGTVTNEKLFF.

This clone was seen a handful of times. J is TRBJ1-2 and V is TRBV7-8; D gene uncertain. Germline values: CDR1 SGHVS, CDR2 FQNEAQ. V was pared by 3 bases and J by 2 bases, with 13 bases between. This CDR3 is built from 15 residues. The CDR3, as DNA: TGTGCCAGCAGCTTCGGTCCCGGTAGCAACTATGGCTACACCTTC. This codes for CASSFGPGSNYGYTF.

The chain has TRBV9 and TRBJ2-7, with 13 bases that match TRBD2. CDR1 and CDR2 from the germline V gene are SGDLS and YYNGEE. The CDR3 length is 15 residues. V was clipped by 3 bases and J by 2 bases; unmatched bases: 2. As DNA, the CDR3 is TGTGCCAGCAGCGCGGGACTAGCGGGGCCCTACGAGCAGTACTTC. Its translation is CASSAGLAGPYEQYF. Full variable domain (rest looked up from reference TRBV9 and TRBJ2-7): DSGVTQTPKHLITATGQRVTLRCSPRSGDLSVYWYQQSLDQGLQFLIQYYNGEERAKGNILERFSAQQFPDLHSELNLSSLELGDSALYFCASSAGLAGPYEQYFGPGTRLTVT.

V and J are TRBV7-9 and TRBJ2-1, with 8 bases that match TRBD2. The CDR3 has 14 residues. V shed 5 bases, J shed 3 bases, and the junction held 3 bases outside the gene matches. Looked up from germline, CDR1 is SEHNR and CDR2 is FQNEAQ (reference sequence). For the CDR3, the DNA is TGTGCCAGCAGCCCTACTAGCGGCTACAATGAGCAGTTCTTC. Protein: CASSPTSGYNEQFF. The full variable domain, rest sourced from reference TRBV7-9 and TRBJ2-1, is DTGVSQNPRHKITKRGQNVTFRCDPISEHNRLYWYRQTLGQGPEFLTYFQNEAQLEKSRLLSDRFSAERPKGSFSTLEIQRTEQGDSAMYLCASSPTSGYNEQFFGPGTRLTVL.

CDR3 nucleotides: TGTGCCAGCAGACGGGACAGGGCCTCTGATGGCTACACCTTC. This gives the protein CASRRDRASDGYTF. This chain links TRBV6-5 with TRBJ1-2, with 9 bases that match TRBD1. The CDR3 runs 14 residues. Unmatched junction bases numbered 8, after V lost 6 bases and J lost 6 bases. Germline CDR1 reads MNHEY; CDR2 reads SVGAGI.

The CDR3 reads CASSQVAGDGTGELFF. CDR3 sequence (DNA): TGCGCCAGCAGCCAAGTAGCGGGAGATGGCACCGGGGAGCTGTTTTTT. The rearrangement joins TRBV4-3 to TRBJ2-2, with TRBD2 matching 9 bases. This CDR3 has 16 residues. J was trimmed by 4 bases and V by 1 base; bases with no gene match: 4. Per germline, CDR1 LGHNA and CDR2 YSLEER.

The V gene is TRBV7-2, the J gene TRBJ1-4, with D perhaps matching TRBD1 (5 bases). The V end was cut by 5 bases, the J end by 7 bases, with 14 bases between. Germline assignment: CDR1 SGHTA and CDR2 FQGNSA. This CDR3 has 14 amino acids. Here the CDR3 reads CASSQGAIGEKLFF. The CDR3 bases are TGTGCCAGCAGCCAAGGGGCTATCGGTGAAAAACTGTTTTTT.

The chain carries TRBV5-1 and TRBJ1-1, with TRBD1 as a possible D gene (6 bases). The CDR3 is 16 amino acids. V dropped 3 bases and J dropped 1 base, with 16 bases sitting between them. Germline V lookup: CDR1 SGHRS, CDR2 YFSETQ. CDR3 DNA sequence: TGCGCCAGCAGCTCCGGACAGCCCCTGCGGAACACTGAAGCTTTCTTT. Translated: CASSSGQPLRNTEAFF.

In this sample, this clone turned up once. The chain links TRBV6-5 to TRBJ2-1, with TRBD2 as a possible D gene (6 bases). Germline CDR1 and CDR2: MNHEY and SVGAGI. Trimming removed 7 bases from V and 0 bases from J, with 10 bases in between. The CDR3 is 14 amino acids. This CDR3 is CASKDYSSYNEQFF. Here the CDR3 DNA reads TGTGCCAGCAAGGACTATTCCTCCTACAATGAGCAGTTCTTC.

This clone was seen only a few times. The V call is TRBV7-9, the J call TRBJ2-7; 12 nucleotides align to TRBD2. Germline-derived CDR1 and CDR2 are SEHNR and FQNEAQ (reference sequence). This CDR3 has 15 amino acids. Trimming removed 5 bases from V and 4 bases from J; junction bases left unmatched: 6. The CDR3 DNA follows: TGTGCCAGCAGCCAGGGACTAGCGGGTCGATACGAGCAGTACTTC. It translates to CASSQGLAGRYEQYF.

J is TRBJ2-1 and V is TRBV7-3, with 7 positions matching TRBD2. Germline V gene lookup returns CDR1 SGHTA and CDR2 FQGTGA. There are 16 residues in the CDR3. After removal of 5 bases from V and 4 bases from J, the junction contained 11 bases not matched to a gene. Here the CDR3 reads CASSPKREDTYNEQFF. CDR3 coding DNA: TGTGCCAGCAGCCCCAAGCGGGAAGACACGTACAATGAGCAGTTCTTC. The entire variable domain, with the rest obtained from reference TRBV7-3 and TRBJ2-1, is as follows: GAGVSQTPSNKVTEKGKYVELRCDPISGHTALYWYRQSLGQGPEFLIYFQGTGAADDSGLPNDRFFAVRPEGSVSTLKIQRTERGDSAVYLCASSPKREDTYNEQFFGPGTRLTVL.

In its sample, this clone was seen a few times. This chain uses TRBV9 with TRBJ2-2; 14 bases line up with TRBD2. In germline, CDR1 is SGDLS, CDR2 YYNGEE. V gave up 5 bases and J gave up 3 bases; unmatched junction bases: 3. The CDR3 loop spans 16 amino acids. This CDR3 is CASRATSGRDTGELFF. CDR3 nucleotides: TGTGCCAGCAGAGCGACTAGCGGGAGGGACACCGGGGAGCTGTTTTTT.

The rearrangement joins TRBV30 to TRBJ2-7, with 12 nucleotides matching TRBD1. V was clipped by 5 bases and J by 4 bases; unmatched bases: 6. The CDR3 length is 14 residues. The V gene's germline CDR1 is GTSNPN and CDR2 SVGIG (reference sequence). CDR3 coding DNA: TGTGCCTGGGATCCGGGACAGGGGGCGTACGAGCAGTACTTC. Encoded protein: CAWDPGQGAYEQYF.

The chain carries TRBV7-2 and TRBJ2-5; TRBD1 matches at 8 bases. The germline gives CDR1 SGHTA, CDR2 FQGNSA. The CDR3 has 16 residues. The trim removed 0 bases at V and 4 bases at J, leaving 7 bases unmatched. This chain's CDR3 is CASSLAGQGAGETQYF. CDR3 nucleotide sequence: TGTGCCAGCAGCTTAGCGGGGCAGGGGGCGGGAGAGACCCAGTACTTC.

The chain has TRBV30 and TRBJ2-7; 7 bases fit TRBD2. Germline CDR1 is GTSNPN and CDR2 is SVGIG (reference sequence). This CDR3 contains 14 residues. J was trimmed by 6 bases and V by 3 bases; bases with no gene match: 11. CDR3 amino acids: CAWRTWGGVREQYF. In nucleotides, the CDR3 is TGTGCCTGGAGAACCTGGGGAGGGGTCCGCGAGCAGTACTTC.

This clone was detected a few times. The CDR3 loop reads CASTPATGVNTEAFF. The CDR3 DNA sequence: TGTGCCAGCACCCCCGCCACAGGGGTGAACACTGAAGCTTTCTTT. V gene TRBV6-5 combines with J gene TRBJ1-1; 7 bases map to TRBD1. This CDR3 comprises 15 residues. The J segment lost 0 bases and the V segment lost 7 bases, leaving 8 bases of the junction unmatched. Per the germline V gene, CDR1 is MNHEY and CDR2 is SVGAGI.

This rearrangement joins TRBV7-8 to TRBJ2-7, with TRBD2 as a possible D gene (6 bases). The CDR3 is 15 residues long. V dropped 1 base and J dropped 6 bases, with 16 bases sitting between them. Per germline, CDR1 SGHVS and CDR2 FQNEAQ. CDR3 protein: CASSLEGRLGREQYF. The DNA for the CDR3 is TGTGCCAGCAGCTTAGAGGGGAGGTTGGGTCGCGAGCAGTACTTC.

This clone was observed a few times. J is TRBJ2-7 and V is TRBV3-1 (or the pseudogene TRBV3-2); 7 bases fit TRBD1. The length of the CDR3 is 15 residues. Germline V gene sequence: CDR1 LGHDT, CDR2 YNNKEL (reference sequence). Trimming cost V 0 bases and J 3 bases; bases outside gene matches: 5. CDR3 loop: CASSQDPGQFYEQYF. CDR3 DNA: TGTGCCAGCAGCCAAGATCCGGGACAGTTCTACGAGCAGTACTTC.

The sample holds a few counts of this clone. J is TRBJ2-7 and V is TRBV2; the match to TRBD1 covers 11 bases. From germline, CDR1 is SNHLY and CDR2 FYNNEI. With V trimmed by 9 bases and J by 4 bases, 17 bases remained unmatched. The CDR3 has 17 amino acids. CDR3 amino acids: CARGSSFTGQGVYEQYF. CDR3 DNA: TGTGCCAGGGGTTCCTCCTTTACGGGACAGGGGGTTTACGAGCAGTACTTC. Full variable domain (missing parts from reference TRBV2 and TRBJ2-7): EPEVTQTPSHQVTQMGQEVILRCVPISNHLYFYWYRQILGQKVEFLVSFYNNEISEKSEIFDDQFSVERPDGSNFTLKIRSTKLEDSAMYFCARGSSFTGQGVYEQYFGPGTRLTVT.

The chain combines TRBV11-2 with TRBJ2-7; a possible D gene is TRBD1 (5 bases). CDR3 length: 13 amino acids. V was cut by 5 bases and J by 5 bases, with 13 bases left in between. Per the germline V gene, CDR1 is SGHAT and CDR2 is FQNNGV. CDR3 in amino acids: CASSPPTVHEQYF. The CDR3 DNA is TGTGCCAGCAGCCCCCCGACAGTTCACGAGCAGTACTTC.

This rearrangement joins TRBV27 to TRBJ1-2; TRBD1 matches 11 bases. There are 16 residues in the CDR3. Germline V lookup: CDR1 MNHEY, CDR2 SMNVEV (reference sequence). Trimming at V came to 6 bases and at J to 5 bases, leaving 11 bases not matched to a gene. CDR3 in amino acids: CASSPTRTGGYYGYTF. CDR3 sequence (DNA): TGTGCCAGCAGCCCTACCCGGACAGGGGGCTATTATGGCTACACCTTC.

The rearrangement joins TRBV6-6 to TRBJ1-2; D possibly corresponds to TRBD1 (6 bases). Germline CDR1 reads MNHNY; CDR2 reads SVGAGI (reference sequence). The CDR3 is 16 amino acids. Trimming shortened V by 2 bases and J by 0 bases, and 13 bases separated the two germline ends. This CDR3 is CASSYPTGQANYGYTF. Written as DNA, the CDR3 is TGTGCCAGCAGTTACCCGACAGGCCAAGCTAACTATGGCTACACCTTC.

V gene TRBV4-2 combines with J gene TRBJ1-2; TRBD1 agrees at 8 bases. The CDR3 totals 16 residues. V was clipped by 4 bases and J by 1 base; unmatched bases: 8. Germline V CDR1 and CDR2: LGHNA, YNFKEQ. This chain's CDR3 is CASSRSGQELNYGYTF. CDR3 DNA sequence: TGTGCCAGCAGCCGCTCGGGACAGGAACTTAACTATGGCTACACCTTC.

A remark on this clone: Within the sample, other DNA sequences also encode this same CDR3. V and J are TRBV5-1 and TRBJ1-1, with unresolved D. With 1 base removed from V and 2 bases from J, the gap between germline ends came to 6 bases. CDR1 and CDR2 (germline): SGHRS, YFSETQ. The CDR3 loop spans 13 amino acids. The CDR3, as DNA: TGCGCCAGCAGCTTGCAAGCTAACACTGAAGCTTTCTTT. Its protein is CASSLQANTEAFF.

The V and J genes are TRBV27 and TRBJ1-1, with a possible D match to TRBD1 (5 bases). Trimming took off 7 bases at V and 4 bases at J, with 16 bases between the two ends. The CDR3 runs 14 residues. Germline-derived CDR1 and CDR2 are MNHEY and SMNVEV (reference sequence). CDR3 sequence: CASIPRGVVTEAFF. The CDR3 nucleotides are TGTGCCAGCATCCCCCGGGGGGTTGTCACTGAAGCTTTCTTT.